This is a list of T cell receptor beta chains from one sample in a study of cytomegalovirus exposure and HLA in healthy donors. Sequencing was performed with immunoSEQ multiplex PCR; in TCRdb, only in-frame clones are kept and a portion is missing. The sample lists about 150,000 clones, roughly 85% seen once, with 0.5% to 0.85% in the top ten. The sample taken for sequencing was PBMCs. Every receptor here comes from a male donor in good health and CMV-seronegative. Both conserved end residues are part of each CDR3. The D gene is left open where the match is weak. Clone size is shown for a subset of rows, as once, few, many or a class of expanded clone.

J gene,D gene,V gene,clone size,CDR3 protein,CDR3 DNA
TRBJ1-2,NA,TRBV2,NA,CASSEKGPYGYTF,TGTGCCAGCAGTGAGAAGGGGCCCTATGGCTACACCTTC
TRBJ1-1,NA,TRBV18,NA,CANPRGGGGGTEAFF,TGTGCCAACCCCAGGGGTGGGGGCGGAGGCACTGAAGCTTTCTTT
TRBJ2-7,NA,TRBV5-4,once,CASAPQRQGSEQYF,TGTGCCAGCGCCCCTCAACGGCAGGGGAGCGAGCAGTACTTC
TRBJ2-7,NA,TRBV6-5,NA,CASSYPRTSSYEQYF,TGTGCCAGCAGTTACCCCCGGACTTCTTCCTACGAGCAGTACTTC
TRBJ2-1,TRBD1,TRBV7-9,NA,CASTSDRRPYNEQFF,TGTGCCAGCACCTCGGACAGGCGCCCTTACAATGAGCAGTTCTTC
TRBJ2-4,TRBD1,TRBV7-2,NA,CASSFDRDKNIQYF,TGTGCCAGCAGCTTCGACAGGGACAAAAACATTCAGTACTTC
TRBJ1-3,NA,TRBV6-5,NA,CASSIHRGTGNTIYF,TGTGCCAGCAGCATTCATAGGGGAACTGGAAACACCATATATTTT
TRBJ1-2,TRBD1,TRBV30,NA,CAWRRRQGNYGYTF,TGTGCCTGGAGAAGGAGACAGGGCAACTATGGCTACACCTTC
TRBJ2-7,NA,TRBV10-3,NA,CATRQDVYEQYF,TGTGCCACCCGACAGGACGTGTACGAGCAGTACTTC
TRBJ1-1,NA,TRBV10-3,NA,CASQLSDPADEAFF,TGTGCCTCCCAACTGTCGGATCCGGCGGATGAAGCTTTCTTT
TRBJ1-5,NA,TRBV30,NA,CAWSVGQARNQPQHF,TGTGCCTGGAGTGTAGGCCAGGCTCGAAATCAGCCCCAGCATTTT
TRBJ1-2,NA,TRBV11-2,NA,CASSSALVGGGYTF,TGTGCCAGCAGCTCTGCCCTGGTGGGGGGGGGCTACACCTTC
TRBJ2-7,NA,TRBV4-1,once,CASSQGGRGSYEQYF,TGCGCCAGCAGCCAAGGGGGCAGAGGATCCTACGAGCAGTACTTC
TRBJ2-1,NA,TRBV19,NA,CATARGAGQSSYNEQFF,TGTGCCACCGCCAGGGGGGCAGGGCAAAGCTCCTACAATGAGCAGTTCTTC
TRBJ1-6,NA,TRBV4-3,few,CASSQEQGGNSPLHF,TGCGCCAGCAGCCAAGAACAGGGCGGCAATTCACCCCTCCACTTT
TRBJ1-4,NA,TRBV18,NA,CASSRGSNEKLFF,TGTGCCAGCTCGCGGGGCTCTAATGAAAAACTGTTTTTT
TRBJ1-4,TRBD1,TRBV14,NA,CASSLAGTVNEKLFF,TGTGCCAGCAGCCTAGCCGGGACAGTGAATGAAAAACTGTTTTTT
TRBJ2-1,TRBD2,TRBV5-6,NA,CASSLGLAGLYNEQFF,TGTGCCAGCAGCTTGGGGCTAGCGGGACTTTACAATGAGCAGTTCTTC
TRBJ2-6,NA,TRBV9,NA,CASSAVLASGANVLTF,TGTGCCAGCAGCGCCGTCCTAGCCTCTGGGGCCAACGTCCTGACTTTC
TRBJ2-3,TRBD2,TRBV7-3,NA,CASSLSLAGVDTQYF,TGTGCCAGCAGCCTCAGCCTAGCGGGAGTAGATACGCAGTATTTT
TRBJ1-1,TRBD1,TRBV29-1,NA,CSVGQGAGAFF,TGCAGCGTTGGACAGGGGGCGGGGGCTTTCTTT
TRBJ2-7,NA,TRBV9,NA,CASSVEGRAPYEQYF,TGTGCCAGCAGCGTAGAAGGCAGGGCCCCCTACGAGCAGTACTTC
TRBJ2-1,NA,TRBV30,NA,CAWSVQGGGGIYNEQFF,TGTGCCTGGAGTGTACAGGGGGGGGGAGGGATTTACAATGAGCAGTTCTTC
TRBJ1-1,NA,TRBV7-2,once,CASSLRATGRWNTEAFF,TGTGCCAGCAGCTTAAGAGCTACCGGGAGATGGAACACTGAAGCTTTCTTT
TRBJ2-7,NA,TRBV29-1,NA,CSVALRGSSYEQYF,TGCAGCGTTGCCCTGCGGGGATCATCCTACGAGCAGTACTTC
TRBJ2-2,TRBD2,TRBV5-4,NA,CASSAGLAANTGELFF,TGTGCCAGCAGCGCCGGACTAGCGGCGAACACCGGGGAGCTGTTTTTT
TRBJ2-5,NA,TRBV7-9,NA,CASSLGTPAGETQYF,TGTGCCAGCAGCTTAGGCACCCCCGCGGGAGAGACCCAGTACTTC
TRBJ2-3,NA,TRBV28,NA,CASSSTGGPDTQYF,TGTGCCAGCAGCTCCACCGGGGGACCAGATACGCAGTATTTT
TRBJ1-2,NA,TRBV19,NA,CASRAGYNGGYTF,TGTGCCAGTAGGGCGGGGTATAATGGTGGCTACACCTTC
TRBJ1-1,TRBD1,TRBV4-3,few,CASSQTTGQGKSEAFF,TGCGCCAGCAGCCAAACTACCGGACAGGGGAAATCGGAAGCTTTCTTT
TRBJ2-5,TRBD2,TRBV7-6,NA,CASSLSSGGAGSETQYF,TGTGCCAGCAGCTTAAGTAGCGGGGGGGCCGGGTCGGAGACCCAGTACTTC
TRBJ1-4,NA,TRBV7-9,NA,CSSSLSRGYETNEKLFF,TGTTCCAGCAGCTTAAGTCGCGGATACGAAACGAATGAAAAACTGTTTTTT
TRBJ2-1,TRBD1,TRBV9,NA,CASSVSSGTGSLYNEQFF,TGTGCCAGCAGCGTCAGTAGTGGGACAGGGTCCCTCTACAATGAGCAGTTCTTC
TRBJ1-1,TRBD1,TRBV11-3,NA,CASSPGTGNTEAFF,TGTGCCAGCAGTCCAGGGACAGGGAACACTGAAGCTTTCTTT
TRBJ1-1,NA,TRBV7-9,NA,CASSFETLNTEAFF,TGCGCCAGCAGCTTTGAGACTCTGAACACTGAAGCTTTCTTT
TRBJ2-5,NA,TRBV19,NA,CASSRRVISGFSPETQYF,TGTGCCAGTAGTCGAAGAGTGATTTCGGGATTTTCTCCGGAGACCCAGTACTTC
TRBJ1-2,TRBD1,TRBV5-1,NA,CASSSSNQGTGVGGYTF,TGCGCCAGCAGCTCCTCCAACCAGGGGACAGGGGTCGGTGGCTACACCTTC
TRBJ1-1,TRBD1,TRBV7-9,NA,CSSSFSTGVHTEAFF,TGTTCCAGCAGCTTCTCGACAGGGGTGCACACTGAAGCTTTCTTT
TRBJ1-2,NA,TRBV15,NA,CATSREEGLDYGYTF,TGTGCCACCAGCAGAGAGGAGGGGCTTGACTATGGCTACACCTTC
TRBJ1-1,TRBD1,TRBV9,NA,CASSARPGQDVTEAFF,TGTGCCAGCAGCGCCAGGCCGGGACAGGACGTCACTGAAGCTTTCTTT
TRBJ2-1,TRBD2,TRBV19,few,CASSYSVRGSGRPVEQFF,TGTGCCAGTAGTTACTCCGTCAGGGGTAGCGGGAGGCCAGTTGAGCAGTTCTTC
TRBJ2-1,NA,TRBV2,few,CASSATRQESYNEQFF,TGTGCCAGCAGTGCCACCCGACAGGAATCCTACAATGAGCAGTTCTTC
TRBJ2-1,TRBD1,TRBV19,few,CASSPRDSPGQFF,TGTGCCAGTAGTCCAAGGGACAGCCCGGGGCAGTTCTTC
TRBJ2-1,TRBD2,TRBV7-9,few,CASSLVAGEAYNEQFF,TGTGCCAGCAGCTTAGTAGCGGGAGAGGCCTACAATGAGCAGTTCTTC